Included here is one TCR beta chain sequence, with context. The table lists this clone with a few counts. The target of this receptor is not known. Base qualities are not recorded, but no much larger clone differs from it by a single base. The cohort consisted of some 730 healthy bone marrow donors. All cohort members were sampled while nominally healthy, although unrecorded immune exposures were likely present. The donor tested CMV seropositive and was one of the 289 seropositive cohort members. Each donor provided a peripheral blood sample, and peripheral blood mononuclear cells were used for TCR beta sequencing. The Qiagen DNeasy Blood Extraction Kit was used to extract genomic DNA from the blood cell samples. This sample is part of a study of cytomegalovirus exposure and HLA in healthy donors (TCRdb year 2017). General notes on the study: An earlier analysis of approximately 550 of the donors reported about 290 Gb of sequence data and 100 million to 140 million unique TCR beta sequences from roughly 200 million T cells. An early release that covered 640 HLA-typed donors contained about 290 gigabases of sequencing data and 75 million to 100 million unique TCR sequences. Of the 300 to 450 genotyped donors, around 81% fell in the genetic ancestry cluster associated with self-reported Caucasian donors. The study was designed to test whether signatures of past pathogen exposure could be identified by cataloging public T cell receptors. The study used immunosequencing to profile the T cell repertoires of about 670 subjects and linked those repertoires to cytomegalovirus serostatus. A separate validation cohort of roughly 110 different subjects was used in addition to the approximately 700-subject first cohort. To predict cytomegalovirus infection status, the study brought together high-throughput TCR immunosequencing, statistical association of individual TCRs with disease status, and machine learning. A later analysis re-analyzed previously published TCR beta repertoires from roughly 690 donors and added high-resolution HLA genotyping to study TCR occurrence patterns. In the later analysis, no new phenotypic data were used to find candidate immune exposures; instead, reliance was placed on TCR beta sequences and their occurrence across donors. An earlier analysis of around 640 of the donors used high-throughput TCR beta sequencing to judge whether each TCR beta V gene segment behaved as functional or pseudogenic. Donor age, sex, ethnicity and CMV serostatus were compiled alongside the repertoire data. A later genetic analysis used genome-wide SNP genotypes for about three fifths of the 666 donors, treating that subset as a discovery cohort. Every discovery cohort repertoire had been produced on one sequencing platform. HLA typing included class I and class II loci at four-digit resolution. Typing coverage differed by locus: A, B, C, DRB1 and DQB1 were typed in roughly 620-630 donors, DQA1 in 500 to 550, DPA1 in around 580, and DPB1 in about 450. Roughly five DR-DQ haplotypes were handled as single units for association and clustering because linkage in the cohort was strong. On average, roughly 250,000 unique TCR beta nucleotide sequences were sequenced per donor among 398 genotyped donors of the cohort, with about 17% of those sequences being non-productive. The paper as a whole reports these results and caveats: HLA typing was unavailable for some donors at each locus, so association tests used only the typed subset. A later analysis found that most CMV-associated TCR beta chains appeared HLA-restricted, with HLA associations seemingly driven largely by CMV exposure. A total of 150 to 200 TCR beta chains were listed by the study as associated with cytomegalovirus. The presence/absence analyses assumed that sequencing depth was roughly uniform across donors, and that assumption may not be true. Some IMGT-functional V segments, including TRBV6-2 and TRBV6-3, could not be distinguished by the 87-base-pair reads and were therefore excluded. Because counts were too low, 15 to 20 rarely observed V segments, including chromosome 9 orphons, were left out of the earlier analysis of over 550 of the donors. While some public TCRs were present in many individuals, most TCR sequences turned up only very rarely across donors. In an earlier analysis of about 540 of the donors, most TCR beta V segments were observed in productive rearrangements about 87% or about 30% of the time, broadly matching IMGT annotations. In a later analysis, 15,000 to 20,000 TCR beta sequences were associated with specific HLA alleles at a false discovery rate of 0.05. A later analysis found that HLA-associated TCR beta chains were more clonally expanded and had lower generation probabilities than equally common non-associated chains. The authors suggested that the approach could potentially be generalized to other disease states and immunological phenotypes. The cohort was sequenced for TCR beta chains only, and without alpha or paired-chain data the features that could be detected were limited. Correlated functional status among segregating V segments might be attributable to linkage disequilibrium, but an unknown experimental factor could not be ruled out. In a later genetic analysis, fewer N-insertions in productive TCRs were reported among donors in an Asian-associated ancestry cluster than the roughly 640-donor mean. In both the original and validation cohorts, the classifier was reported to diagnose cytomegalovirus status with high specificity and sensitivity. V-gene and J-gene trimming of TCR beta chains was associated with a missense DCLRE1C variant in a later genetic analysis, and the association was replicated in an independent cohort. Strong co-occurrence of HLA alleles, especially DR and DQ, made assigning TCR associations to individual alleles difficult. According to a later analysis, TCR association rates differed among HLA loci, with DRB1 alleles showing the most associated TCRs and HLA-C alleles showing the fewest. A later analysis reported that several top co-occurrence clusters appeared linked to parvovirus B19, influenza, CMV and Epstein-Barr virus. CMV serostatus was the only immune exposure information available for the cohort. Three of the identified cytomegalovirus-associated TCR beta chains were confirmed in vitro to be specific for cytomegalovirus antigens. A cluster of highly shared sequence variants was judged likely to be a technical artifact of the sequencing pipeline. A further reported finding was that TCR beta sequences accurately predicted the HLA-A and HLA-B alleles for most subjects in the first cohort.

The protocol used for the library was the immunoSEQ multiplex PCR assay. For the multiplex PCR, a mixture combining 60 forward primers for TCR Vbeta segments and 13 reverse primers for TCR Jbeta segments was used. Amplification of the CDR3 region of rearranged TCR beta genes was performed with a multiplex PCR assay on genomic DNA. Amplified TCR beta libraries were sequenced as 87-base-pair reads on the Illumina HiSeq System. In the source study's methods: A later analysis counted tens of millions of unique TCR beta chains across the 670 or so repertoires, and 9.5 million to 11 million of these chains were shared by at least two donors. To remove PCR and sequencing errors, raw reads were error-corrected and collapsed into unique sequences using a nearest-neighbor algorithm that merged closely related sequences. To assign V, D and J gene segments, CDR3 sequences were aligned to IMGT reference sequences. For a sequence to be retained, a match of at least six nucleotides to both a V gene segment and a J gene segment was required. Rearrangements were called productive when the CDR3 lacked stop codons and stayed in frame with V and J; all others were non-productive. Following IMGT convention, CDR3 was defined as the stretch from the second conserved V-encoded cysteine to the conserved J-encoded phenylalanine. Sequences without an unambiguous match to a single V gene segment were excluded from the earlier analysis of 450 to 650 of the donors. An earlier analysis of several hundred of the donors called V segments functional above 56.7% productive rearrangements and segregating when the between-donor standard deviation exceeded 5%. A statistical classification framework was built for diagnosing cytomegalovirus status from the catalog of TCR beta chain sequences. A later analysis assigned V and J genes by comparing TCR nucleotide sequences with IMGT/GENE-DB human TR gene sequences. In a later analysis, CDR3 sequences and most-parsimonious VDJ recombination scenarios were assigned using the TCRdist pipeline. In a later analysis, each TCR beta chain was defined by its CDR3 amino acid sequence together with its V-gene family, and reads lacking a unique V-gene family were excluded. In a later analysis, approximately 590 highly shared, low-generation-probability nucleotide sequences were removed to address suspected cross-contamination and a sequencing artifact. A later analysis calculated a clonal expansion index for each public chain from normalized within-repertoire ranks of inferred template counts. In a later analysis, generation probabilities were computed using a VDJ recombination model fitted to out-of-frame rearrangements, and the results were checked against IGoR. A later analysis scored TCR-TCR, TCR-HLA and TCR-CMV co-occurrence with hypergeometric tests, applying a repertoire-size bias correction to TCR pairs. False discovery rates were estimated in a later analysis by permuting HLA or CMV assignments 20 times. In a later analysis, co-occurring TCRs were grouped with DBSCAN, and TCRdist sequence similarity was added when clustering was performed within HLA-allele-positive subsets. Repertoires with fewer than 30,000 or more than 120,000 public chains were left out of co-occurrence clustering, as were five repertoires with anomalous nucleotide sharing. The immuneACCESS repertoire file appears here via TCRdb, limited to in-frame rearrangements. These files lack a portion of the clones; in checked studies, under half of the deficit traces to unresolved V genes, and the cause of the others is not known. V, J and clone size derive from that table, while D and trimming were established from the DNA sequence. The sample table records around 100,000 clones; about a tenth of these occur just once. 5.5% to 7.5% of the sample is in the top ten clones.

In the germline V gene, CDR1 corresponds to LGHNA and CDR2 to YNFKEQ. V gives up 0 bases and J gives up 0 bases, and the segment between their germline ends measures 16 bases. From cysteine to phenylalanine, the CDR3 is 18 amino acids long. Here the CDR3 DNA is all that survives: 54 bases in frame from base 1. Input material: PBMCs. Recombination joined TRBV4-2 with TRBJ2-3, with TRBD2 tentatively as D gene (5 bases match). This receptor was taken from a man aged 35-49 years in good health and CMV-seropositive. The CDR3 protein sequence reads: CASSQESPLAASTDTQYF. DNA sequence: TGTGCCAGCAGCCAAGAAAGCCCTCTAGCAGCTAGCACAGATACGCAGTATTTT.